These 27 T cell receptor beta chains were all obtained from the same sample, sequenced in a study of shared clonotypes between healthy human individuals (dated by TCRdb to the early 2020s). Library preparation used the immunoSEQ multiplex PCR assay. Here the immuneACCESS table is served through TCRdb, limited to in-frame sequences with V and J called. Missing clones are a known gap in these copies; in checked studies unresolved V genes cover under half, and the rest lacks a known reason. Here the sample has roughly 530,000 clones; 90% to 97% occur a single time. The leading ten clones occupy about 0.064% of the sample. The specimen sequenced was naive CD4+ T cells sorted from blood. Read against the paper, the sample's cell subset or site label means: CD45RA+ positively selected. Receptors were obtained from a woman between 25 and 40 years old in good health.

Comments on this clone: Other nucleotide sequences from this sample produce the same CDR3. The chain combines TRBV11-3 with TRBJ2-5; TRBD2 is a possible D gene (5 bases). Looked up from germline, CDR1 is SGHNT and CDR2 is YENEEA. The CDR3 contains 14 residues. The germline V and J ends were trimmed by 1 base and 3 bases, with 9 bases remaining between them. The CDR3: CASSLGTGEETQYF. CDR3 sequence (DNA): TGTGCCAGCAGCTTAGGGACCGGGGAAGAGACCCAGTACTTC.

The CDR3 spells CASSPRGHGPYEQYF. The CDR3 DNA is TGTGCCAGCAGTCCCCGGGGACACGGTCCCTACGAGCAGTACTTC. This sequence joins TRBV27 and TRBJ2-7, with D possibly being TRBD1 (6 bases). The CDR3 has 15 residues. Trimming left V 5 bases short and J 2 bases short, with 16 bases between. Germline assignment: CDR1 MNHEY and CDR2 SMNVEV (reference sequence).

CDR3 sequence: CASSPTTAFYGYTF. The CDR3 DNA follows: TGCGCCAGCAGCCCTACGACAGCCTTCTATGGCTACACCTTC. The gene calls are TRBV5-1 and TRBJ1-2; possible D gene TRBD1, 5 bases. The V gene lost 4 bases and the J gene lost 4 bases, with 14 bases spanning the gap. Germline CDR1 and CDR2: SGHRS and YFSETQ. The CDR3 length is 14 residues.

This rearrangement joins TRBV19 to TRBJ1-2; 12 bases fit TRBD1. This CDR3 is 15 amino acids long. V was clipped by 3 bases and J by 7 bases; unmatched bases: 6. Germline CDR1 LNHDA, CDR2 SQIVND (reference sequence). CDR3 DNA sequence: TGTGCCAGTAGTATCTTGGGACAGGGGGCGCGTGGCTACACCTTC. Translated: CASSILGQGARGYTF.

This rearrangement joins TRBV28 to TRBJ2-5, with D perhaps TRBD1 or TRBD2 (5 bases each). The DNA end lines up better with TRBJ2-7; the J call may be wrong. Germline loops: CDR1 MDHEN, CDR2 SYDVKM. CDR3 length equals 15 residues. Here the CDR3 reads CASSYRTGTGHEQYF. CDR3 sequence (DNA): TGTGCCAGCAGTTATAGAACCGGGACCGGACACGAGCAGTACTTC.

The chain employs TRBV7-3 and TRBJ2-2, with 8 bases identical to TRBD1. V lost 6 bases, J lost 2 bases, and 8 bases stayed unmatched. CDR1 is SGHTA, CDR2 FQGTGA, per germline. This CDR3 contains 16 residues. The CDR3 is CASSSQGASNTGELFF. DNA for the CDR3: TGTGCCAGCAGTAGCCAGGGGGCGTCTAACACCGGGGAGCTGTTTTTT.

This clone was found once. CDR3 nucleotide sequence: TGTGCCAGCCTCATGGCGGGGGCGGGCGGGGAGCTGTTTTTT. The encoded protein is CASLMAGAGGELFF. This chain links TRBV28 with TRBJ2-2; tentative D call: TRBD2 (7 bases). V shed 8 bases and J shed 7 bases, with 17 bases lying between them. CDR3 size: 14 residues. CDR1 MDHEN and CDR2 SYDVKM come from the germline V gene.

CDR3 amino acids: CAISVGGENTEAFF. The CDR3 DNA is TGTGCCATCAGCGTGGGAGGTGAGAACACTGAAGCTTTCTTT. The chain has TRBV10-3 and TRBJ1-1; D gene unclear. The germline CDR1 and CDR2 sequences are ENHRY and SYGVKD. V was pared by 6 bases and J by 1 base, with 12 bases between. The CDR3 consists of 14 residues.

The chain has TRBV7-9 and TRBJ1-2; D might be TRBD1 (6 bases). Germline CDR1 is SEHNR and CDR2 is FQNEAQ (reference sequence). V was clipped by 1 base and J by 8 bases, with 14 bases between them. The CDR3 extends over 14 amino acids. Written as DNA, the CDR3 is TGTGCCAGCAGCTTAGATTATAGGGGGTACGGCTACACCTTC. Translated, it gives CASSLDYRGYGYTF.

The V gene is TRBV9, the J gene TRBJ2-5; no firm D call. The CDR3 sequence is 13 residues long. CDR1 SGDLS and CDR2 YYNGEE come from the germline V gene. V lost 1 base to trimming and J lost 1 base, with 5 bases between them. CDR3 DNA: TGTGCCAGCAGCGTATCGTCCCAAGAGACCCAGTACTTC. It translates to CASSVSSQETQYF.

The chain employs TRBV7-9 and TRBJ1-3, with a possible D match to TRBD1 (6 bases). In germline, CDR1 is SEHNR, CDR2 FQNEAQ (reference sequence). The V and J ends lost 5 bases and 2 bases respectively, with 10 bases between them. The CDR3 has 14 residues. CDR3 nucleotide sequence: TGTGCCAGCAGCCACAGGGTAACTGGAAACACCATATATTTT. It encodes CASSHRVTGNTIYF.

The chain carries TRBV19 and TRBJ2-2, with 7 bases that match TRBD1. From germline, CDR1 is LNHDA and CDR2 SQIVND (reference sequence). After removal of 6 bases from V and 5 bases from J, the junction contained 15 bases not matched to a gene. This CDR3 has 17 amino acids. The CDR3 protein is CASSPPRDSLETGELFF. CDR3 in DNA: TGTGCCAGTAGCCCTCCTCGGGACAGCCTGGAAACCGGGGAGCTGTTTTTT.

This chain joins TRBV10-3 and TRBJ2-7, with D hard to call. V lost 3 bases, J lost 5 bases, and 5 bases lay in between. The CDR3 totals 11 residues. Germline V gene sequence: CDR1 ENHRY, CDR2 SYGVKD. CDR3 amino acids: CAISDIHEQYF. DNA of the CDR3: TGTGCCATCAGTGACATCCACGAGCAGTACTTC.

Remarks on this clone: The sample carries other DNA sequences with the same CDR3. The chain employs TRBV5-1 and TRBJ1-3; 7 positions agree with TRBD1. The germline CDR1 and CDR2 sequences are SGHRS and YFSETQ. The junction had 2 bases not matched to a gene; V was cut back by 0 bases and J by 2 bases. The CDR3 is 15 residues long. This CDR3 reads CASSLGQGAGNTIYF. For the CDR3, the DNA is TGCGCCAGCAGCTTGGGACAGGGCGCTGGAAACACCATATATTTT.

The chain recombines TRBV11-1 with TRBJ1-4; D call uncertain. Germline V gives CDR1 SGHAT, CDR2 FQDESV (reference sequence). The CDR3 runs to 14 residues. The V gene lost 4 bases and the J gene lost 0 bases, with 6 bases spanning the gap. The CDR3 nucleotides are TGTGCCAGCAGCTCCTCGGCAACTAATGAAAAACTGTTTTTT. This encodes CASSSSATNEKLFF.

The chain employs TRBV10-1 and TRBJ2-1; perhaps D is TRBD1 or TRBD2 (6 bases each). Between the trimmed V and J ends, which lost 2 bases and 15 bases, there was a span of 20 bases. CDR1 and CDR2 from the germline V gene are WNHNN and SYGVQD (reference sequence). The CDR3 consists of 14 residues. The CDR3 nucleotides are TGCGCCAGCAGTGAGCGGGGGCCGGGTAAAACGCCGTTCTTC. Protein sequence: CASSERGPGKTPFF.

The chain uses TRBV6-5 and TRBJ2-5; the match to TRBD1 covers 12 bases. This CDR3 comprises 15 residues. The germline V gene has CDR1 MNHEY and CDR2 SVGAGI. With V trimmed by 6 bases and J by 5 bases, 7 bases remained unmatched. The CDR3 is CASSRGTGGVETQYF. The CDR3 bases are TGTGCCAGCAGCCGCGGGACAGGGGGCGTCGAGACCCAGTACTTC.

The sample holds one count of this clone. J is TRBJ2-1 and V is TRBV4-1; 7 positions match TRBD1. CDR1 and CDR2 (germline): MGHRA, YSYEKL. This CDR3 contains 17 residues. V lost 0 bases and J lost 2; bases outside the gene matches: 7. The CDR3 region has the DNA TGCGCCAGCAGCCAAGAGGGACAGATTATCACCTACAATGAGCAGTTCTTC. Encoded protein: CASSQEGQIITYNEQFF.

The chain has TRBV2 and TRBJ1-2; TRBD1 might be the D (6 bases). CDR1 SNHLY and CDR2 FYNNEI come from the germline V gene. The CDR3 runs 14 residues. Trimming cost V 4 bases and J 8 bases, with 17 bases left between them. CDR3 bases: TGTGCCAGCAGTGTCGGGGGGGGCGTCTTGGGCTACACCTTC. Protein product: CASSVGGGVLGYTF.

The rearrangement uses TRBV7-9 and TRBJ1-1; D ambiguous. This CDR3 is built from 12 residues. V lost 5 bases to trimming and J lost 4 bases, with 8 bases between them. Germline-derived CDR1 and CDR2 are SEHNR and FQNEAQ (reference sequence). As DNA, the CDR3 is TGTGCCAGCAGCCGAGTAAGCACTGAAGCTTTCTTT. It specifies CASSRVSTEAFF.

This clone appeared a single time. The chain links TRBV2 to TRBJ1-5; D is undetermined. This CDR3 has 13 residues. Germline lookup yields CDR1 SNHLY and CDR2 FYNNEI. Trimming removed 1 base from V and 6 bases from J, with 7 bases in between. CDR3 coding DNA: TGTGCCAGCAGTGAAGTGAGGGCTCAGCCCCAGCATTTT. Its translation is CASSEVRAQPQHF.

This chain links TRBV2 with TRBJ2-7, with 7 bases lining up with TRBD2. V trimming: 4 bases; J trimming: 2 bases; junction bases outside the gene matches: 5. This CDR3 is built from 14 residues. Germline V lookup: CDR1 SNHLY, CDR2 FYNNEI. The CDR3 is CASSGGRGTYEQYF. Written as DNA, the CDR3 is TGTGCCAGCAGTGGCGGGAGAGGTACCTACGAGCAGTACTTC.

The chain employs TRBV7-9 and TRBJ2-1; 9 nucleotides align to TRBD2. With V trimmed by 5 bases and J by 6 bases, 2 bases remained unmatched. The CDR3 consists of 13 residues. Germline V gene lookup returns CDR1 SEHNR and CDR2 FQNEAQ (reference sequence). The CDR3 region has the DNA TGTGCCAGCAGCAAGACTAGCGGCAATGAGCAGTTCTTC. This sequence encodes CASSKTSGNEQFF. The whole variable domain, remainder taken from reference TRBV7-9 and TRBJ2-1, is DTGVSQNPRHKITKRGQNVTFRCDPISEHNRLYWYRQTLGQGPEFLTYFQNEAQLEKSRLLSDRFSAERPKGSFSTLEIQRTEQGDSAMYLCASSKTSGNEQFFGPGTRLTVL.

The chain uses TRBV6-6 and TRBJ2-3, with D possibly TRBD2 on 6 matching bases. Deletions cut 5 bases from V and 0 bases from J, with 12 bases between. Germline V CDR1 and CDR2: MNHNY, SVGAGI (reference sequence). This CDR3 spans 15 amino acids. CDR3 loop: CASSDPGLSTDTQYF. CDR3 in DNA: TGTGCCAGCAGTGACCCGGGACTTAGCACAGATACGCAGTATTTT.

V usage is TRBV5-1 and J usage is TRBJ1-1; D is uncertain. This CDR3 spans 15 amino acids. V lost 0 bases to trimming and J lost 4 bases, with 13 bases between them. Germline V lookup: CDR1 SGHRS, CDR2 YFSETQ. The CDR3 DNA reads TGCGCCAGCAGCTTGGACGGATGGCGTCCCACTGAAGCTTTCTTT. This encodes CASSLDGWRPTEAFF.

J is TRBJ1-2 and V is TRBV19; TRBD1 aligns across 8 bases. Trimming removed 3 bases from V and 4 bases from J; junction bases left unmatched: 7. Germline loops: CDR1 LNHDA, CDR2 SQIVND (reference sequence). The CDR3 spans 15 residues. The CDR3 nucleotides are TGTGCCAGTAGTATCGGACAGGGTAGGGGCTATGGCTACACCTTC. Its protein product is CASSIGQGRGYGYTF. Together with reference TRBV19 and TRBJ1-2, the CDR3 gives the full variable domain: DGGITQSPKYLFRKEGQNVTLSCEQNLNHDAMYWYRQDPGQGLRLIYYSQIVNDFQKGDIAEGYSVSREKKESFPLTVTSAQKNPTAFYLCASSIGQGRGYGYTFGSGTRLTVV.

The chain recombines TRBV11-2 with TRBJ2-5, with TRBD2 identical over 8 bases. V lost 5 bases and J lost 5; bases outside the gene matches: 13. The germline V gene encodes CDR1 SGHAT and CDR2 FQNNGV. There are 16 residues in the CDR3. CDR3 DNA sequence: TGTGCCAGCAGCCTGAACTCAGCGGGAGCGGGGGAGACCCAGTACTTC. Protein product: CASSLNSAGAGETQYF.